The 30 T cell receptor beta chains presented below share a single source sample, sequenced in a study of human T cells and chemical hapten exposure. TCRdb called the RACE reads again in MiXCR, with one record for every CDR3 protein. This table has about 64,000 distinct CDR3 sequences, about 10% appearing once. Time point meaning: patch test 3, about 24 weeks after DPC sensitization. Sample treatment: therapeutic diphenylcyclopropenone sensitization with weekly scalp DPC. The input for sequencing was whole blood, taken in connection with sensitization to the hapten diphenylcyclopropenone (DPC). The source is a woman between 25 and 40 years old with alopecia areata. Some clones in this sample may be carry-over from other donors' samples.

This clonotype was seen repeatedly, ten times or more. The chain joins TRBV4-3 to TRBJ1-2; 8 bases line up with TRBD1. V shed 4 bases and J 7 bases; nucleotides not matched to a gene: 11. This CDR3 contains 15 residues. CDR1 is LGHNA, CDR2 YSLEER, per germline. This chain's CDR3 is CASSPGDRLLGGYTF. For the CDR3, the DNA is TGCGCCAGCAGCCCAGGGGACAGGCTCCTTGGTGGCTACACCTTC.

This clonotype was seen at least ten times. The chain recombines TRBV30 with TRBJ2-7; D not resolved. In germline, CDR1 is GTSNPN, CDR2 SVGIG (reference sequence). The V end lost 0 bases, the J end lost 1 base, and 16 bases lay between the germline ends. The CDR3 covers 16 residues. The CDR3 DNA is TGTGCCTGGAGTGTACTACTCAATACGCCATCCTACGAGCAGTACTTC. It specifies CAWSVLLNTPSYEQYF.

The CDR3 region has the DNA TGCGCCAGCAGCCAAGATGAGGGAGGCGTCTATGAGCAGTTCTTC. Amino acid sequence: CASSQDEGGVYEQFF. J is TRBJ2-1 and V is TRBV4-1; maybe TRBD2 (6 bases). From germline, CDR1 is MGHRA and CDR2 YSYEKL. The length of the CDR3 is 15 residues. The V and J ends lost 0 bases and 8 bases respectively, with 14 bases between them.

The chain employs TRBV7-6 and TRBJ2-1; TRBD2 matches 11 bases. This CDR3 has 16 residues. J lost 9 bases, V lost 5 bases, and 12 bases had no gene match. The V gene's germline CDR1 is SGHVS and CDR2 FNYEAQ. The CDR3 DNA reads TGTGCCAGCAGCAAACTTATAGCGGGGGGGCCTGTTGAGCAGTTCTTC. The encoded protein is CASSKLIAGGPVEQFF.

This clonotype has a handful of counts. The rearrangement uses TRBV6-5 and TRBJ1-6; D gene uncertain. Trimming stripped 2 bases from V and 6 bases from J, with 11 bases between. The CDR3 spans 15 residues. Germline V gene sequence: CDR1 MNHEY, CDR2 SVGAGI. Here the CDR3 reads CASSYGPLLNSPLHF. The CDR3 nucleotides read TGTGCCAGCAGTTACGGTCCCTTACTTAATTCACCCCTCCACTTT.

This clonotype was counted many times. The chain is built from TRBV2 and TRBJ2-7, with 9 bases fitting TRBD1. Germline CDR1 reads SNHLY; CDR2 reads FYNNEI. The length of the CDR3 is 19 residues. The V segment lost 1 base and the J segment 4 bases; nucleotides outside the gene matches: 17. The CDR3 protein is CASSEERGQPGQGVYEQYF. The CDR3 DNA reads TGTGCCAGCAGTGAAGAGAGGGGCCAACCGGGACAGGGCGTTTACGAGCAGTACTTC.

The chain has TRBV29-1 and TRBJ1-1; D is unresolved. The CDR3 loop spans 14 amino acids. V was clipped by 4 bases and J by 0 bases, with 12 bases between them. Germline V gene data show CDR1 as SQVTM and CDR2 as ANQGSEA. This CDR3 is CSVAGSNMNTEAFF. CDR3 sequence (DNA): TGCAGCGTTGCCGGGAGCAACATGAACACTGAAGCTTTCTTT.

The rearrangement uses TRBV11-3 and TRBJ2-3, with 7 bases aligning to TRBD1. Germline CDR1 reads SGHNT; CDR2 reads YENEEA. The CDR3 contains 15 residues. V gave up 0 bases and J gave up 1 base; unmatched junction bases: 1. The CDR3 DNA follows: TGTGCCAGCAGCTTAGAAGGACAGGGCACAGATACGCAGTATTTT. Encoded protein: CASSLEGQGTDTQYF.

This clonotype has ten or more counts. J is TRBJ1-1 and V is TRBV5-5; maybe TRBD1 (6 bases). There are 14 residues in the CDR3. V gave up 2 bases and J gave up 4 bases, with 12 bases separating them. Looked up from germline, CDR1 is SGHKS and CDR2 is YYEKEE (reference sequence). CDR3 amino acids: CASSFQGPGTEAFF. CDR3 DNA sequence: TGTGCCAGCAGCTTTCAGGGGCCGGGCACTGAAGCTTTCTTT.

This clonotype was observed a few times. J is TRBJ2-2 and V is TRBV27, with 7 bases identical to TRBD1. V trimming: 7 bases; J trimming: 4 bases; junction bases outside the gene matches: 6. Per germline, CDR1 MNHEY and CDR2 SMNVEV (reference sequence). The CDR3 length is 14 residues. The CDR3 sequence: CASKRAGGTGELFF. The CDR3 DNA sequence: TGTGCCAGCAAGAGGGCAGGGGGCACCGGGGAGCTGTTTTTT.

This clonotype showed up just a few times. The chain joins TRBV29-1 to TRBJ2-3; D unclear. This CDR3 region has 12 residues. V was shortened by 3 bases and J by 0 bases, with 4 bases between the two germline ends. The germline V gene has CDR1 SQVTM and CDR2 ANQGSEA. The CDR3, as DNA: TGCAGCGTTGACTTGAGCACAGATACGCAGTATTTT. Translating it yields CSVDLSTDTQYF.

This clonotype was found many times. CDR3 loop: CASSRDRGVEPLHF. In DNA form, the CDR3 reads TGCGCCAGCAGCCGGGACAGGGGAGTAGAACCCCTCCACTTT. The V and J genes are TRBV5-1 and TRBJ1-6; 10 positions match TRBD1. V gave up 4 bases and J gave up 12 bases; unmatched junction bases: 7. The germline V gene has CDR1 SGHRS and CDR2 YFSETQ. The CDR3 has 14 residues.

The rearrangement uses TRBV20-1 and TRBJ2-7; 9 nucleotides agree with TRBD1. Trimming at V came to 6 bases and at J to 2 bases, leaving 8 bases not matched to a gene. Germline-derived CDR1 and CDR2 are DFQATT and SNEGSKA (reference sequence). The CDR3 extends over 14 amino acids. The CDR3 DNA follows: TGCAGTGCCCTCCGGGACAGGGAGCCCTACGAGCAGTACTTC. Its protein is CSALRDREPYEQYF.

This chain joins TRBV12-3 or TRBV12-4 and TRBJ1-2; the D gene is possibly TRBD1 (5 bases). V shed 6 bases and J shed 2 bases, with 13 bases lying between them. The CDR3 is 14 residues long. The CDR3 sequence is CASSRGGANYGYTF. The DNA for the CDR3 is TGTGCCAGCAGCCGTGGAGGGGCCAACTATGGCTACACCTTC.

The chain uses TRBV7-2 and TRBJ2-5; TRBD1 is a possible D gene (6 bases). The germline gives CDR1 SGHTA, CDR2 FQGNSA. Trimming took off 7 bases at V and 9 bases at J, with 15 bases between the two ends. The length of the CDR3 is 12 residues. The CDR3 DNA sequence: TGTGCCAGCACCAAACAGGGTTTGGCCCAGTACTTC. Amino acids: CASTKQGLAQYF.

This clonotype was recorded many times. This chain links TRBV19 with TRBJ1-2, with TRBD1 matching over 7 bases. The trim removed 5 bases at V and 3 bases at J, leaving 6 bases unmatched. The CDR3 is 14 amino acids. Germline-derived CDR1 and CDR2 are LNHDA and SQIVND (reference sequence). CDR3 region: CASSVQGTDYGYTF. Written as DNA, the CDR3 is TGTGCCAGTAGTGTACAGGGGACAGACTATGGCTACACCTTC.

The CDR3: CASSPGQYGYTF. CDR3 sequence (DNA): TGTGCCAGCAGTCCGGGACAGTATGGCTACACCTTC. The chain links TRBV12-3 or TRBV12-4 to TRBJ1-2; 7 nucleotides align to TRBD1. Trimming took 5 bases from V and 5 from J; bases not matched to a gene: 2. The CDR3 length is 12 residues.

In this sample, this clonotype turned up many times. V usage is TRBV6-6 and J usage is TRBJ1-4, with D possibly TRBD1 on 5 matching bases. Germline V gene lookup returns CDR1 MNHNY and CDR2 SVGAGI (reference sequence). CDR3 length: 16 amino acids. V was pared by 5 bases and J by 4 bases, with 17 bases between. The CDR3 reads CASSATPGTGNEKLFF. The CDR3 DNA reads TGTGCCAGCAGTGCTACCCCCGGGACGGGTAATGAAAAACTGTTTTTT.

This clonotype has ten or more counts. The junction departs from germline at one end; a sequencing error may be responsible. J is TRBJ2-7 and V is TRBV29-1, with D tentatively TRBD1 or TRBD2 (5 bases each). Germline-derived CDR1 and CDR2 are SQVTM and ANQGSEA. The CDR3 totals 14 residues. CDR3 DNA sequence: TGCAGCGTCGAAGAACTAACGGGACGGTACGAGCAGTACTTC. Protein sequence: CSVEELTGRYEQYF.

V and J are TRBV3-1 and TRBJ1-4; a weak D match, TRBD1 (6 bases). The CDR3 has 16 amino acids. V shed 1 base and J shed 2 bases, with 11 bases lying between them. Germline CDR1 is LGHDT and CDR2 is YNNKEL (reference sequence). The CDR3 protein is CASSQVTQGTNEKLFF. The CDR3 DNA sequence: TGTGCCAGCAGCCAAGTGACACAGGGTACTAATGAAAAACTGTTTTTT.

This clonotype appeared a few times. CDR3 sequence (DNA): TGTGCCAGCAGTCCGCCGAGGGGAGAGACCCAGTACTTC. As protein: CASSPPRGETQYF. V usage is TRBV12-3 or TRBV12-4 and J usage is TRBJ2-5; the D gene could be TRBD1 or TRBD2 (5 bases each). V lost 5 bases and J lost 4, with 11 bases in between. The CDR3 has 13 amino acids.

This clonotype was counted a few times. CDR3 sequence reads: CASSSRSLAVNQETQYF. CDR3 DNA sequence: TGTGCCAGCAGTTCACGATCTCTAGCAGTGAACCAAGAGACCCAGTACTTC. The chain joins TRBV12-3 or TRBV12-4 to TRBJ2-5; a weak D match, TRBD2 (5 bases). There are 17 residues in the CDR3. Trimming stripped 4 bases from V and 0 bases from J, with 18 bases between.

This clonotype has at least ten counts. The chain combines TRBV3-1 with TRBJ2-7; 14 bases agree with TRBD2. Germline V lookup: CDR1 LGHDT, CDR2 YNNKEL (reference sequence). There are 15 residues in the CDR3. V was pared by 4 bases and J by 2 bases, with 1 base of the junction left unmatched. The CDR3 protein is CASSRGLAGAYEQYF. DNA of the CDR3: TGTGCCAGCAGCCGGGGACTAGCGGGAGCCTACGAGCAGTACTTC.

This clonotype was seen more than once but under ten times. The genes are TRBV18 and TRBJ2-3, with TRBD1 as a possible D gene (5 bases). The CDR3 consists of 17 residues. Looked up from germline, CDR1 is KGHSH and CDR2 is LQKENI. Trimming stripped 5 bases from V and 1 base from J, with 19 bases between. DNA for the CDR3: TGTGCCAGCTCAGCGAAACCAAACACAGGTCGCACAGATACGCAGTATTTT. Translated: CASSAKPNTGRTDTQYF.

The gene calls are TRBV20-1 and TRBJ2-5; D is unclear. Germline CDR1 DFQATT, CDR2 SNEGSKA (reference sequence). V was cut by 2 bases and J by 3 bases, with 10 bases left in between. The CDR3 sequence is 13 residues long. CDR3 protein: CSARPPKKETQYF. The CDR3 DNA reads TGCAGTGCTAGACCTCCCAAAAAAGAGACCCAGTACTTC.

This clonotype was counted many times. V usage is TRBV7-8 and J usage is TRBJ2-7; D remains unclear. Germline assignment: CDR1 SGHVS and CDR2 FQNEAQ. V was clipped by 4 bases and J by 7 bases, with 11 bases between them. CDR3 length equals 12 residues. The CDR3 coding sequence is TGTGCCAGCAGCTCCGGCCCTCGGGAGCAGTACTTC. Translated, it gives CASSSGPREQYF.

V and J are TRBV4-3 and TRBJ2-3; 10 positions agree with TRBD1. The ends lost 6 bases at V and 0 bases at J; junction bases unmatched: 3. The V gene's germline CDR1 is LGHNA and CDR2 YSLEER. This CDR3 spans 15 amino acids. CDR3 nucleotides: TGCGCCAGCAGGCGGACAGGGGGTAGCACAGATACGCAGTATTTT. It is translated as CASRRTGGSTDTQYF.

This clonotype was counted a few times. V is TRBV7-2 and J is TRBJ1-1; D is undetermined. Trimming shortened V by 3 bases and J by 8 bases, and 7 bases separated the two germline ends. Germline V gene lookup returns CDR1 SGHTA and CDR2 FQGNSA. The CDR3 sequence is 11 residues long. DNA for the CDR3: TGTGCCAGCAGCTTTTTGACCGAAGCTTTCTTT. It is translated as CASSFLTEAFF.

The sample holds a few counts of this clonotype. V gene TRBV5-1 combines with J gene TRBJ2-1, with 8 bases aligning to TRBD2. Germline-derived CDR1 and CDR2 are SGHRS and YFSETQ. This CDR3 comprises 15 residues. Trimming at V came to 7 bases and at J to 2 bases, leaving 8 bases not matched to a gene. As DNA, the CDR3 is TGCGCCAGCTGTCCCGGGACTAGTACCTACAATGAGCAGTTCTTC. Its translation: CASCPGTSTYNEQFF.

For this clonotype: This could be a read error, since a much larger clone is one nucleotide away. The chain is built from TRBV14 and TRBJ1-6; the D gene is possibly TRBD1 (5 bases). The V end was cut by 5 bases, the J end by 6 bases, with 11 bases between. Germline-derived CDR1 and CDR2 are SGHDN and FVKESK. The length of the CDR3 is 14 residues. The CDR3 coding sequence is TGTGCCAGCAGCGCGGGGCGGTTTAATTCACCCCTCCACTTT. It codes for CASSAGRFNSPLHF. The full variable domain, in which reference TRBV14 and TRBJ1-6 provide the parts outside the CDR3, is EAGVTQFPSHSVIEKGQTVTLRCDPISGHDNLYWYRRVMGKEIKFLLHFVKESKQDESGMPNNRFLAERTGGTYSTLKVQPAELEDSGVYFCASSAGRFNSPLHFGNGTRLTVT.